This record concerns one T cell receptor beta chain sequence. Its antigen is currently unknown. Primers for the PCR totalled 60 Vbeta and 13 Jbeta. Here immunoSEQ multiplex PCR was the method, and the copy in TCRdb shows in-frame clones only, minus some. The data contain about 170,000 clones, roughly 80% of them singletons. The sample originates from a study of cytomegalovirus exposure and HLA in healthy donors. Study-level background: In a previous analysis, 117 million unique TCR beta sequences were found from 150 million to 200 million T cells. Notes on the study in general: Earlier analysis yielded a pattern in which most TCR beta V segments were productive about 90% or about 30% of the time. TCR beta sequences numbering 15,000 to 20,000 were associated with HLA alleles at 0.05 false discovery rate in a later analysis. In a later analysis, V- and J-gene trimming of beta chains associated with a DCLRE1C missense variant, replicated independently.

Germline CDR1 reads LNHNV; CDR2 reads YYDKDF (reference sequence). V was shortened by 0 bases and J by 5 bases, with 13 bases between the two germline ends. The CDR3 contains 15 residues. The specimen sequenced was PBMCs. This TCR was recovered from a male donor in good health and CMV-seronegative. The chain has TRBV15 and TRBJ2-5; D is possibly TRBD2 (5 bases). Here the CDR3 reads CATSRDPAAGETQYF. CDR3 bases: TGTGCCACCAGCAGAGATCCGGCCGCGGGCGAGACCCAGTACTTC.